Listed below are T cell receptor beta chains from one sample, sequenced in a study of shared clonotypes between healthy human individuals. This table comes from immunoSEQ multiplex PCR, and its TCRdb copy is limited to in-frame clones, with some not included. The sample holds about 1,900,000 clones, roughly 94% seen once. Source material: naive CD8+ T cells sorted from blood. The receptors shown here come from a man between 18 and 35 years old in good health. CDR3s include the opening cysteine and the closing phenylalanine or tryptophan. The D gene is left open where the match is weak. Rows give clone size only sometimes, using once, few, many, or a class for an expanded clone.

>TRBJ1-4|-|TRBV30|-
TGTGCCTGGAGCAAGGGGGTGGTAGGTGAAAAACTGTTTTTT
CAWSKGVVGEKLFF
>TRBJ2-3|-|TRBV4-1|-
TGCGCCAGCAGCCAAGGTGGGGATACGCAGTATTTT
CASSQGGDTQYF
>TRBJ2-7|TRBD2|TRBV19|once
TGTGCCAGTAGTATAGAAGGGACTAGCGGGTCCTACGAGCAGTACTTC
CASSIEGTSGSYEQYF
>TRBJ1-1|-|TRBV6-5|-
TGTGCCAGCAGTTACTCGACCGGACCTAACACTGAAGCTTTCTTT
CASSYSTGPNTEAFF
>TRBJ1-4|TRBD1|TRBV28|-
TGTGCCAGCAGTTTAAGGACAGGGTATGAAAAACTGTTTTTT
CASSLRTGYEKLFF
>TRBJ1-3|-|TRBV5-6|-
TGTGCCAGCAGCGTCCGACCGCGACATCAGTGGGTCTCTGGAAACACCATATATTTT
CASSVRPRHQWVSGNTIYF
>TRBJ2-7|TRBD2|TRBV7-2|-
TGTGCCAGCAGCTCAACCGGGACTACTACCTACGAGCAGTACTTC
CASSSTGTTTYEQYF
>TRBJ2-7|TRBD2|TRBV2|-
TGTGCCAGCAGTGAAGGGTCTAGCGGGGTAACCTACGAGCAGTACTTC
CASSEGSSGVTYEQYF
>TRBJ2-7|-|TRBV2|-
TGTGCCAGCAGTCCCCGGACAGAGTCCTACGAGCAGTACTTC
CASSPRTESYEQYF
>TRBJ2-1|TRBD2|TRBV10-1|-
TGCGCCAGCAGTACGTTGACTAGCGGGGAGCAGTTCTTC
CASSTLTSGEQFF
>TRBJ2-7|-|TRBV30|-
TGTGCCTGGAGAAGTTTTGGGAATAGGGACGAGCAGTACTTC
CAWRSFGNRDEQYF
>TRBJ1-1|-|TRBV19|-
TGTGCCAGTAGAGGCCTCACAGAGAACACTGAAGCTTTCTTT
CASRGLTENTEAFF
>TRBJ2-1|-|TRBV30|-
TGTGCCTGGAGCCATACACGGAAAGGATACAATGAGCAGTTCTTC
CAWSHTRKGYNEQFF
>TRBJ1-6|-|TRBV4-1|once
TGCGCCAGCAGCCCGCGGGACGGAGCTAATTCACCCCTCCACTTT
CASSPRDGANSPLHF
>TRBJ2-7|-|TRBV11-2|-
TGTGCCAGCAGCCCCCCTGGTTTTGGGGAAGAGCAGTACTTC
CASSPPGFGEEQYF
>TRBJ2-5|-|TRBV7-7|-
TGTGCTAGCAGAACTGGCTCCGAGGGGGGCGGACAGACCCAGTACTTC
CASRTGSEGGGQTQYF
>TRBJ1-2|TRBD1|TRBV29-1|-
TGCAGCGTTGAAGATGAGGAGACAGGGGGATATGGCTACACCTTC
CSVEDEETGGYGYTF
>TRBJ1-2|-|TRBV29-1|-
TGCAGCGTTGAAGGCCCACTGGGGAGGGACTATGGCTACACCTTC
CSVEGPLGRDYGYTF
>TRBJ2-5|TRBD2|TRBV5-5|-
TGTGCCAGCAGCAGGACTAGCGGAGAAGAGACCCAGTACTTC
CASSRTSGEETQYF
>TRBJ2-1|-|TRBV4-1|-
TGCGCCAGCAGCCAAGTTCCGGGGAGTTACAATGAGCAGTTCTTC
CASSQVPGSYNEQFF
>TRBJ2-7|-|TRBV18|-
TGTGCCAGCTCGGGGGATAGCTCCTACGAGCAGTACTTC
CASSGDSSYEQYF
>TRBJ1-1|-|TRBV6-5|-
TGTGCCAGTGGGGGAGGACCTACCTCCCGGGAAGCTTTCTTT
CASGGGPTSREAFF
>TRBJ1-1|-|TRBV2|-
TGTGCCAGCAGTGCAGGGTTCATGAACACTGAAGCTTTCTTT
CASSAGFMNTEAFF
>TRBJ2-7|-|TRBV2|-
TGTGCCAGCAGCCCTTCTCCCTACGAGCAGTACTTC
CASSPSPYEQYF
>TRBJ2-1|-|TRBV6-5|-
TGTGCCAGCAGTCCATTACTCTCCGGGAATGAGCAGTTCTTC
CASSPLLSGNEQFF
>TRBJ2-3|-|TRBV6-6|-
TGTGCCAGCAGTCCCTCTGGTCACACAGATACGCAGTATTTT
CASSPSGHTDTQYF
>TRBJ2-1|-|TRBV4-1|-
TGCGCCAGCAGCCTTAATAGCGAGCGCAATGAGCAGTTCTTC
CASSLNSERNEQFF
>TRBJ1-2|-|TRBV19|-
TGTGCCAGTAGTGAGGTCATAAACTATGGCTACACCTTC
CASSEVINYGYTF
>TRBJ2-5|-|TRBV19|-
TGTGCCAGTAGTATAGATCCCAGGGGCCAAGAGACCCAGTACTTC
CASSIDPRGQETQYF
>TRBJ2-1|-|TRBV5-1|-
TGCGCCAGCAGCTTGTGGGGTAACAATGAGCAGTTCTTC
CASSLWGNNEQFF
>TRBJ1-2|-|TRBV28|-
TGTGCCAGCAGTTTGTATTTTCCGGGACCGACTGGCTACACCTTC
CASSLYFPGPTGYTF
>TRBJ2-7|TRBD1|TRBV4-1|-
TGCGCCAGCAGCCACATCGGGGACAGCTACGAGCAGTACTTC
CASSHIGDSYEQYF
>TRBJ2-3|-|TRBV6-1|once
TGTGCCAGCAGTGAATCAGGGGCGGTAGATACGCAGTATTTT
CASSESGAVDTQYF
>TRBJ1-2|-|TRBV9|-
TGTGCCAGCAGCGTAGAAGACAACTATGGCTACACCTTC
CASSVEDNYGYTF
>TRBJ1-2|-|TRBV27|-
TGTGCCAGCAGTTTCCAGGGCGCGCTCTATGGCTACACCTTC
CASSFQGALYGYTF
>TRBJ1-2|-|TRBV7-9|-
TGTGCCAGCAGCTCGGGACCTCCAGGAGGCTATGGCTACACCTTC
CASSSGPPGGYGYTF
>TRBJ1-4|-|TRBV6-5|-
TGTGCCAGCAGTTACGGGGCAGGGGCGGGTGAAAAACTGTTTTTT
CASSYGAGAGEKLFF
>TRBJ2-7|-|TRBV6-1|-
TGTGCCAGCAGACCAGGGGTCTCCTACGAGCAGTACTTC
CASRPGVSYEQYF
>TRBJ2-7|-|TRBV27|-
-
CASSLGTGGTYEQYF
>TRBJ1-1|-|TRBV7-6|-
TGTGCCAGCAGCTTAACCCCCGGGGGCCACAACACTGAAGCTTTCTTT
CASSLTPGGHNTEAFF
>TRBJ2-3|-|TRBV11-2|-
TGTGCCAGCAGCTTATCAGGGACAGATACGCAGTATTTT
CASSLSGTDTQYF
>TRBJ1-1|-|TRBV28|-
TGTGCCAGCAGTCACGGCTGGAACACTGAAGCTTTCTTT
CASSHGWNTEAFF
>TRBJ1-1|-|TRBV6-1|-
TGTGCCAGCAGTGGTTACAGGGCGAACACTGAAGCTTTCTTT
CASSGYRANTEAFF
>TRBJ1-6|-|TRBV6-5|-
TGTGCCACCCGGGGGAATTCACCCCTCCACTTT
CATRGNSPLHF
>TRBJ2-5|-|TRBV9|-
TGTGCCAGCAGCGCCACACTAGCAGTTGAGACCCAGTACTTC
CASSATLAVETQYF
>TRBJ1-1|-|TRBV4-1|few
TGCGCCAGCAGCCAAGATCTCGGACAGTTAAACACTGAAGCTTTCTTT
CASSQDLGQLNTEAFF
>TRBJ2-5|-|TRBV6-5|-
TGTGCCAGCAGTTACCACAAAGACTCCCAAGAGACCCAGTACTTC
CASSYHKDSQETQYF